Listed below are T cell receptor beta chains from one sample, sequenced in a study of response to subunit inactivated influenza vaccine. TCRdb redid the calling of the RT-PCR reads with MiXCR, one entry per CDR3 protein. The sample holds a few hundred thousand distinct CDR3 sequences, approximately 15% seen once. This material consisted of PBMCs from blood, taken 11 to 12 days after vaccination. These receptors were taken from a man aged 50-59 years who received an inactivated influenza vaccine. Both conserved end residues are part of each CDR3. The order of the fields is clone size, J gene, D gene, V gene, CDR3 DNA, CDR3 protein. The D gene is left open where the match is weak. A clone size is listed for some rows: how often the clone was seen (once, few, many), or a class if it is expanded.

. TRBJ2-7 . TRBV5-6 TGTGCCAGCAGCTGGGGGGTAGACACCTACGAGCAGTACTTC CASSWGVDTYEQYF
. TRBJ1-5 . TRBV12-3/TRBV12-4 TGTGCCAGCAGTCCTCGGGATACGATGGGGGCCCAGCATTTT CASSPRDTMGAQHF
. TRBJ1-2 TRBD1 TRBV29-1 TGCAGCTCCCTCTCCGGGACAGGGGACTATGGCTACACCTTC CSSLSGTGDYGYTF
few TRBJ2-7 . TRBV20-1 TGCAGTGCTAGAGGCACTATCGGGGGACCCCCCTACGAGCAGTACTTC CSARGTIGGPPYEQYF
many TRBJ2-6 . TRBV7-8 TGTGCCAGCAGCCCATTATCCGGCTCTGGGGCCAACGTCCTGACTTTC CASSPLSGSGANVLTF
. TRBJ1-2 . TRBV10-3 TGTGCCATCAGTGAGGGAGTAGCGGGTGGCTACACCTTC CAISEGVAGGYTF
. TRBJ2-7 . TRBV4-3 TGCGCCAGCAGCCAAGAGTTGCCGGACAGAGCAGCCTACGAGCAGTACTTC CASSQELPDRAAYEQYF
few TRBJ2-1 . TRBV5-1 TGCGCCAGCAGCGTCCCGCCGGGACCAGACAATGAGCAGTTCTTC CASSVPPGPDNEQFF
. TRBJ2-7 . TRBV20-1 TGCAGTGCAACGGCGACCTTCGGGACCAGAGACTACGAGCAGTACTTC CSATATFGTRDYEQYF
few TRBJ2-1 . TRBV5-1 TGCGCCAGCAGCTTGGGGGGGGTGGTGAATGAGCAGTTCTTC CASSLGGVVNEQFF
. TRBJ1-6 TRBD1 TRBV28 TGTGCCAGCAAGGGGGCGGCTAATTCACCCCTCCACTTT CASKGAANSPLHF
many TRBJ2-1 TRBD1 TRBV20-1 TGCAGTGCTAGAGGGATCGGACAGGGTCACAATGAGCAGTTCTTC CSARGIGQGHNEQFF
many TRBJ2-2 . TRBV5-1 TGCGCCAGCAGCTTGGAAGGCACCGGGGAGCTGTTTTTT CASSLEGTGELFF
few TRBJ2-3 TRBD2 TRBV20-1 TGCAGTGCTAGATCCCTAGCGGGATTCCTTAGCACAGATACGCAGTATTTT CSARSLAGFLSTDTQYF
many TRBJ2-2 . TRBV20-1 TGCAGTGCTCTCCGAGCAGGAAACACCGGGGAGCTGTTTTTT CSALRAGNTGELFF
. TRBJ2-5 . TRBV3-1 TGTGCCAGCAGCCAGGGATGGACGGGATCAGAGACCCAGTACTTC CASSQGWTGSETQYF
few TRBJ2-3 . TRBV4-2 TGTGCCAGCAGCCAGAGTTTTGAGGATACGCAGTATTTT CASSQSFEDTQYF
few TRBJ2-1 . TRBV12-3/TRBV12-4 TGTGCCAGCAGTTTAGCGCCTGAGACAGGAAGGCAGAATGAGCAGTTCTTC CASSLAPETGRQNEQFF
. TRBJ2-2 TRBD1 TRBV6-2/TRBV6-3 TGTGCCAGCGCCCGGGACAGGGTCGATTCCGGGGAGCTGTTTTTT CASARDRVDSGELFF
few TRBJ1-2 . TRBV20-1 TGCAGTGCTAAGGCCAGGGCGGATGGCTACACCTTC CSAKARADGYTF
. TRBJ2-1 . TRBV20-1 TGCAGTGCTAGAGATTTGGGGGAGAAATCCTACAATGAGCAGTTCTTC CSARDLGEKSYNEQFF
many TRBJ2-4 . TRBV6-5 TGTGCCAGCAGTTACTGGTCAGGCCTAGCCAAAAACATTCAGTACTTC CASSYWSGLAKNIQYF
. TRBJ2-5 TRBD1 TRBV3-1 TGTGCCAGCAGCCAAGATTGGACAGGGAATAGCCAAGAGACCCAGTACTTC CASSQDWTGNSQETQYF
. TRBJ1-1 . TRBV18 TGTGCCAGCTCACCACTTACAGGGTCGTCGACTGAAGCTTTCTTT CASSPLTGSSTEAFF
few TRBJ1-6 . TRBV20-1 TGCAGTGCTACCCTGACCCTGAATTCACCCCTCCACTTT CSATLTLNSPLHF
few TRBJ1-5 . TRBV28 TGTGCCAGCAACTTAGCGGGGAGTAGCAATCAGCCCCAGCATTTT CASNLAGSSNQPQHF
. TRBJ2-3 . TRBV7-2 TGTGCCAGCAGCCGGACAGCTTTCACAGATACGCAGTATTTT CASSRTAFTDTQYF
. TRBJ2-2 . TRBV18 TGTGCCAGCTCACCGCCTGGGGCAGAGAACACCGGGGAGCTGTTTTTT CASSPPGAENTGELFF
. TRBJ2-7 TRBD1 TRBV2 TGTGCCAGCAGCTCCGGGACAGGGAGCCACGAGCAGTACTTC CASSSGTGSHEQYF
. TRBJ1-2 . TRBV9 TGTGCCAGCAGTAGGGAGGCTGGCTACACCTTC CASSREAGYTF